This TCR beta chain was identified during a study of tumor-infiltrating lymphocytes in primary liver carcinoma. Without any cell sorting, about 20-31 mg of bulk tissue yielded co-extracted RNA and DNA. Priming with a constant-region primer yielded TCR beta cDNA from roughly 500 ng total RNA. Investigators got TCR beta libraries out of three nested multiplex PCR rounds, done with slightly modified ARM-PCR. Researchers ran the first two PCR rounds for roughly 11 cycles each with TRBV1-TRBV30 forward primers and a C-beta reverse primer. TCRdb ran MiXCR on the multiplex PCR reads and lists one entry per CDR3 protein. The sample shows roughly 120,000 distinct CDR3 sequences, around 64% of them seen only once. CDR3 length equals 14 residues. The V gene's germline CDR1 is SQVTM and CDR2 ANQGSEA.

The sequencing sample was made of liver tumor tissue from sampling region 3. The subset here: tumor region T3, left-lateral pole. The TCR originated in a woman aged 55-70 years with primary liver carcinoma and hepatitis B virus infection. The rearrangement links TRBV29-1 to TRBJ2-1, with 9 bases that match TRBD2. Near its end, the DNA agrees better with TRBJ2-7, so the J call may be wrong. The CDR3 protein is CSVEVSGSLGEQYF. The CDR3 nucleotides read TGCAGCGTTGAAGTTAGCGGGAGTTTAGGTGAACAGTACTTC.